The clone carrying this T cell receptor (beta chain) was seen ten or more times. With 2 bases removed from V and 6 bases from J, the gap between germline ends came to 17 bases. This CDR3 is built from 15 residues. The germline gives CDR1 MNHGY, CDR2 SAAAGT. This sample was included in a study of T cell repertoires in cytomegalovirus infection. TCRdb called the reads again in MiXCR, with one record for every CDR3 protein. Among 65,000 to 90,000 distinct CDR3 sequences listed, about 4% were seen once. This chain connects TRBV6-8 to TRBJ2-7, with D perhaps assigned TRBD1 or TRBD2 (7 bases each). The clonotype originates from a human donor in good health (CMV status not recorded). Some clones in this sample may be carry-over from other donors' samples. Sequencing was done on a sample of PBMCs. CDR3 DNA: TGTGCCAGCAGTTACCAAGCAGGGGGGGAGTTCGAGCAGTACTTC. Protein sequence: CASSYQAGGEFEQYF.